This TCR beta chain was obtained from a study of regulatory T cells in long-lasting Graves disease. Whole-study results and caveats: New patients shared some 970 public clonotypes, fewer than the roughly 2,700 shared by persistent patients.

Arm-PCR with iRepertoire HTBI primers amplified the CDR3 regions for these TCR beta libraries. Each CDR3 protein is one row after TCRdb ran MiXCR on the multiplex PCR reads. This table has 500,000 or so distinct CDR3 sequences, about 16% appearing once. Germline CDR1 and CDR2: SNHLY and FYNNEI. J gave up 3 bases and V 11 bases, and 10 bases lay outside the gene matches. The CDR3 consists of 14 residues. Time point: newly diagnosed GD, antithyroid drugs for less than 3 months. RNA isolated from PBMCs was used to make the TCR library. It was an endocrinology department in Xi'an, China, that provided the patients. This clonotype was counted ten times or more. As yet, its antigen is unknown. The same sample was also used in a study of T cells in Graves' hyperthyroidism and ophthalmopathy. From that paper: Carried out on the TCR CDR3, a first-round RT-PCR used the HTBI primer set. Blood also carried most thyroid clonotypes expanded above 0.001.

The receptor's source is a woman aged 35-65 years with Graves disease. The starting material was peripheral blood mononuclear cells (PBMCs), obtained at new diagnosis, from a patient treated with antithyroid drugs. The chain is built from TRBV2 and TRBJ2-7, with 10 bases lining up with TRBD1. CDR3 in DNA: TGTGCCGCTTCCCAGGGACAGGGGTTCTACGAGCAGTACTTC. This gives the protein CAASQGQGFYEQYF. Using reference TRBV2 and TRBJ2-7 for the parts outside the CDR3, the full variable domain is EPEVTQTPSHQVTQMGQEVILRCVPISNHLYFYWYRQILGQKVEFLVSFYNNEISEKSEIFDDQFSVERPDGSNFTLKIRSTKLEDSAMYFCAASQGQGFYEQYFGPGTRLTVT.